This is a list of T cell receptor beta chains from one sample in a study of T cells in Graves' hyperthyroidism and ophthalmopathy. TCRdb re-called the multiplex PCR reads through MiXCR, storing one row per CDR3 protein. The sample consists of 700,000 to 950,000 distinct CDR3 sequences, 35% of them appearing once. The sample was blood. These receptors were obtained from a woman aged 40-49 years with Graves' hyperthyroidism. Both conserved end residues are part of each CDR3. The listing skips clone size in some rows; elsewhere it reads once, few, many or a size class.

cdr3_aa j_call clone_size v_call
CASRPGTGGALGEKLFF TRBJ1-4 few TRBV9
CASSWDSNQPQHF TRBJ1-5 many TRBV27
CASSPQRGTDGYTF TRBJ1-2 many TRBV7-2
CSAMGRDGNYEQYF TRBJ2-7 NA TRBV20-1
CASSVGMGPNNGDTEAFF TRBJ1-1 few TRBV9
CASSSGRQGNTIYF TRBJ1-3 many TRBV7-2
CAISSISGANVLTF TRBJ2-6 many TRBV10-3
CASSLSGFGTTDTQYF TRBJ2-3 NA TRBV7-3
CASSLIASAGDGYTF TRBJ1-2 NA TRBV7-2
CASSHNRGGDSPLHF TRBJ1-6 NA TRBV5-1
CASSPFSSGNTIYF TRBJ1-3 NA TRBV12-3/TRBV12-4
CSAAQGAVGAWDGYTF TRBJ1-2 NA TRBV20-1
CASSRGAYSNQPQHF TRBJ1-5 NA TRBV19
CSAGPSTGGQYF TRBJ2-7 many TRBV20-1
CASSLSGSWQYF TRBJ2-7 few TRBV28
CASRVSGANVLTF TRBJ2-6 many TRBV19
CASSDGYGYTF TRBJ1-2 many TRBV10-1
CATSDVETGELFF TRBJ2-2 NA TRBV24-1
CASSPTGVFFGYTF TRBJ1-2 few TRBV2
CSARVSSTSQTQYF TRBJ2-5 NA TRBV20-1
CASSYPHGGEQYF TRBJ2-7 few TRBV6-5
CASSQDRGWWYRNTEAFF TRBJ1-1 many TRBV14
CASSWGQARYEQYF TRBJ2-7 many TRBV5-1
CAWNRESSPLHF TRBJ1-6 NA TRBV30
CASSLSEKEKLFF TRBJ1-4 many TRBV7-2
CASTEGRTSGQETQYF TRBJ2-5 NA TRBV6-5
CASSLATGGGYGYTF TRBJ1-2 NA TRBV5-1
CASSSSVNYGYTF TRBJ1-2 NA TRBV5-1
CASSIDPGANEKLFF TRBJ1-4 NA TRBV19
CAISGTGVSDEQFF TRBJ2-1 once TRBV10-3
CASSQEQYTSSYEQYF TRBJ2-7 few TRBV4-1
CATSVKTGDTEAFF TRBJ1-1 many TRBV15
CASSQVAGVKIEQYF TRBJ2-7 NA TRBV4-3
CASSLVPAMYEQYF TRBJ2-7 many TRBV5-5
CASSQSLEQYF TRBJ2-7 many TRBV14
CASSFRAGELFF TRBJ2-2 NA TRBV5-1
CASRRNRDGYTF TRBJ1-2 NA TRBV6-5
CASSVYPGELFF TRBJ2-2 NA TRBV9
CATSRDRSGAYEQYF TRBJ2-7 NA TRBV15
CASSTGTGELFF TRBJ2-2 NA TRBV12-3/TRBV12-4